This TCR beta chain was obtained from a study of blood T cell repertoires in COVID-19. Overall study: Sources were T cells, B-cell-depleted T cells, or PBMCs; the material itself was cDNA or gDNA.

Germline trimming cut 3 bases from V and 3 bases from J; bases unmatched to any gene: 10. Germline V gene sequence: CDR1 SGDLS, CDR2 YYNGEE. The CDR3 extends over 16 amino acids. The protocol was immunoSEQ multiplex PCR, while the TCRdb copy is restricted to in-frame clones and leaves out a portion. Of about 270,000 clones listed, around nine tenths were seen once; the top ten hold just under 9%. The chain has TRBV9 and TRBJ2-3; 7 bases are a match to TRBD2. The sequence derives from a man aged 40-55 years with active or convalescent COVID-19. Sequenced sample: peripheral blood. CDR3 amino acids: CASSAGGEGGTDTQYF. The CDR3 DNA is TGTGCCAGCAGCGCCGGCGGGGAGGGTGGGACAGATACGCAGTATTTT. The full variable domain, in which reference TRBV9 and TRBJ2-3 provide the parts outside the CDR3, is DSGVTQTPKHLITATGQRVTLRCSPRSGDLSVYWYQQSLDQGLQFLIQYYNGEERAKGNILERFSAQQFPDLHSELNLSSLELGDSALYFCASSAGGEGGTDTQYFGPGTRLTVL.